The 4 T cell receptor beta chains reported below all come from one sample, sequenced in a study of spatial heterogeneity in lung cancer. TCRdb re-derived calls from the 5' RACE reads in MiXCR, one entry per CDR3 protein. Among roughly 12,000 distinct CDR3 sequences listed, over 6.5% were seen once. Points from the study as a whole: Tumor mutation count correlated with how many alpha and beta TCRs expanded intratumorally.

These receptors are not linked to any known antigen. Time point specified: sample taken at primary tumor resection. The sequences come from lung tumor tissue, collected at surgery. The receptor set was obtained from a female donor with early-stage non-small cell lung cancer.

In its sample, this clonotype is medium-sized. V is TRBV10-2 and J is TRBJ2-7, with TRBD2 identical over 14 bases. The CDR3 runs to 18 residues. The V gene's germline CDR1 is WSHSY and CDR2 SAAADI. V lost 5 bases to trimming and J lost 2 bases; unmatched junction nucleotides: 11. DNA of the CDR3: TGCGCCAGCAGTTTCTGGACTAGCGGGAGGCGTCGGACCTACGAGCAGTACTTC. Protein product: CASSFWTSGRRRTYEQYF.

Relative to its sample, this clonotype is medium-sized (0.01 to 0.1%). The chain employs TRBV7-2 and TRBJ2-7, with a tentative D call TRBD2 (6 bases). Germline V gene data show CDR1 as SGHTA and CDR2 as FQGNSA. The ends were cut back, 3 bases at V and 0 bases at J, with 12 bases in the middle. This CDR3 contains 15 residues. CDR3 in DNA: TGTGCCAGCAGCTTTTCCGCGGGGCCCTCCTACGAGCAGTACTTC. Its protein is CASSFSAGPSYEQYF.

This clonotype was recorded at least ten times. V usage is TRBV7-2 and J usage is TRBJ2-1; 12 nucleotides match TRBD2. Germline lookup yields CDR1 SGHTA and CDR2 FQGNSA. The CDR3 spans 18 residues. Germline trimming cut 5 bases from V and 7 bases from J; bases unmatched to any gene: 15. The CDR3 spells CASSPVPKLAGGPNEQFF. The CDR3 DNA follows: TGTGCCAGCAGCCCGGTCCCCAAACTAGCGGGAGGACCGAATGAGCAGTTCTTC.

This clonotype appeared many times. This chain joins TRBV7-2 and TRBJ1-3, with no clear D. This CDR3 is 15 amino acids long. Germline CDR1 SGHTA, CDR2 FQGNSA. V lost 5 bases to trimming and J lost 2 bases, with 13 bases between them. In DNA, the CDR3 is TGTGCCAGCAGCCCATCCTGGCGCCCTGGAAACACCATATATTTT. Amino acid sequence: CASSPSWRPGNTIYF.